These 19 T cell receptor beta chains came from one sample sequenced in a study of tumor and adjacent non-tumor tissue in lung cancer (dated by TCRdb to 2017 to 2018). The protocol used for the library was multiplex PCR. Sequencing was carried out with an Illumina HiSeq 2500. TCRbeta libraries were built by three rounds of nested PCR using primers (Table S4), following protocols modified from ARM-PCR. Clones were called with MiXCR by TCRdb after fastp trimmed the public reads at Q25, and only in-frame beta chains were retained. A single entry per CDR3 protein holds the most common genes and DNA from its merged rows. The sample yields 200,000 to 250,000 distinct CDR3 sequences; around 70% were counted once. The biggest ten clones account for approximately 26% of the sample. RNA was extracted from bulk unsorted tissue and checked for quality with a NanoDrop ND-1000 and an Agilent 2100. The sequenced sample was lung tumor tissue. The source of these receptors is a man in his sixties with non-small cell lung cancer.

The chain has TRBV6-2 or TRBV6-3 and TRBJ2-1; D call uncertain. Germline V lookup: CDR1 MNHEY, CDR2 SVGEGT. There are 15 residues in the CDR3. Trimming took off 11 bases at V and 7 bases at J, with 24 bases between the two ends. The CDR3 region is CAGRRPGAQTNEQFF. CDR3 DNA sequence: TGTGCCGGCCGAAGGCCTGGCGCCCAGACGAATGAGCAGTTCTTC.

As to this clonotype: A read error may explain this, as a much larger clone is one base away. CDR3 loop: CASTPKSQGLGSPLHF. CDR3 DNA: TGTGCCAGCACCCCCAAGTCACAGGGGCTTGGCTCACCCCTCCACTTT. The chain uses TRBV12-3 or TRBV12-4 and TRBJ1-6; 7 bases map to TRBD1. V shed 7 bases, J shed 10 bases, and the junction held 16 bases outside the gene matches. There are 16 residues in the CDR3.

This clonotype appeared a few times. The CDR3 protein is CASTTGTQYF. As DNA, the CDR3 is TGTGCCAGTACTACGGGGACCCAGTACTTC. The rearrangement uses TRBV6-1 and TRBJ2-5; D is unclear. CDR1 and CDR2 from the germline V gene are MNHNS and SASEGT. V lost 9 bases and J 7 bases, leaving 9 bases between the germline ends. CDR3 length: 10 amino acids.

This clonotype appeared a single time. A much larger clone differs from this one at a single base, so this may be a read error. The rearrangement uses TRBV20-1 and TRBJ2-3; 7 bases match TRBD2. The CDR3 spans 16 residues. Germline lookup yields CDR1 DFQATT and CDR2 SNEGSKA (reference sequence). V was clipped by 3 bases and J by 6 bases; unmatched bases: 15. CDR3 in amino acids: CSARRGRILGRDTQYF. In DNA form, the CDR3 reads TGCAGTGCTAGGCGGGGGAGAATCCTCGGACGGGATACGCAGTATTTT.

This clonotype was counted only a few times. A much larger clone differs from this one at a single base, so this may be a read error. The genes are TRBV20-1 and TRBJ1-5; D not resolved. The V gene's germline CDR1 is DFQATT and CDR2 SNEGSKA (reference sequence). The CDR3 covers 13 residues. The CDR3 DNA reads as TGCAGAGCTTTTCAAACCTACAATCAGCCCCAGCATTTT. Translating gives CRAFQTYNQPQHF.

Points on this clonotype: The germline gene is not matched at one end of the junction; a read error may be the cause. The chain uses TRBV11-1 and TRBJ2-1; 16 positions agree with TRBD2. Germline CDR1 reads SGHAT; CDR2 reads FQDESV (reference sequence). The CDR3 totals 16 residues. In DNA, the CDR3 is TGTGTCAGCAGCGGGACTAGCGGGGGGGCTGGCAATGAGCAGTTTTTC. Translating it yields CVSSGTSGGAGNEQFF.

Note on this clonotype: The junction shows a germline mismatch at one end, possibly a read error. CDR3 sequence reads: CPSSQEETQYF. In DNA form, the CDR3 reads TGCCCCAGCAGCCAAGAGGAGACCCAGTACTTC. The chain has TRBV4-1 and TRBJ2-5; D unresolved. The CDR3 totals 11 residues. CDR1 and CDR2 from the germline V gene are MGHRA and YSYEKL.

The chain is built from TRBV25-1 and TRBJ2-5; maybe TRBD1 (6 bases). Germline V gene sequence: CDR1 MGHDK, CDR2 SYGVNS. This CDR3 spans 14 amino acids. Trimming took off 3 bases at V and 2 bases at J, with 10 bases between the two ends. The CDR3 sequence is CASSDPDRQETQYF. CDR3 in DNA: TGTGCCAGCAGTGACCCGGACAGACAAGAGACCCAGTACTTC.

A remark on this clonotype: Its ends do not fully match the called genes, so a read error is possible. CDR3 amino acids: CSARDPRTGNYGYIF. As DNA, the CDR3 is TGCAGTGCTAGAGATCCCCGGACAGGGAACTATGGCTACATCTTC. This rearrangement joins TRBV20-1 to TRBJ1-2; 8 positions agree with TRBD1. There are 15 residues in the CDR3. The germline gives CDR1 DFQATT, CDR2 SNEGSKA (reference sequence).

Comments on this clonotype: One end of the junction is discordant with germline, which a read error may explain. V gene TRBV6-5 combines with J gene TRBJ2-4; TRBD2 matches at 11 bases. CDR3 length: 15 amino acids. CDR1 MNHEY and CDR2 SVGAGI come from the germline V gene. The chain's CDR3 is CASSRSGGARNIEYF. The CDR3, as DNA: TGTGCCAGCAGCCGTAGCGGGGGGGCGAGAAACATTGAGTACTTC.

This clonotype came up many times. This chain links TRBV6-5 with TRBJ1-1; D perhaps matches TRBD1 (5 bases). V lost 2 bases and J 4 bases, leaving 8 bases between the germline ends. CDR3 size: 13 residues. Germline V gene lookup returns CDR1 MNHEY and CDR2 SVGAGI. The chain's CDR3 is CASSYRGGTEAFF. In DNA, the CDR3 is TGTGCCAGCAGTTACAGGGGAGGCACTGAAGCTTTCTTT.

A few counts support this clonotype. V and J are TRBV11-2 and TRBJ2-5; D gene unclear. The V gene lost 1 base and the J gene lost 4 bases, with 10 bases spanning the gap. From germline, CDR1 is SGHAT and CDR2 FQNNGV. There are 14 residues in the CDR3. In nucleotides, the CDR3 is TGTGCCAGCAGCTTAGTTCCATTGGGAGAGACCCAGTACTTC. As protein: CASSLVPLGETQYF.

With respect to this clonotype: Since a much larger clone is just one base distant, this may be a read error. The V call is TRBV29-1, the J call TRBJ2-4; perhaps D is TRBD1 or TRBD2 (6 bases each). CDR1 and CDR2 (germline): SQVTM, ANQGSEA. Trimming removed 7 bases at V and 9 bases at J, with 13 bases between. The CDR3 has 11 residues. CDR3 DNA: TGCAGCGGAGGGGGAGGAAGCATTCAGTACTTC. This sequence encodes CSGGGGSIQYF.

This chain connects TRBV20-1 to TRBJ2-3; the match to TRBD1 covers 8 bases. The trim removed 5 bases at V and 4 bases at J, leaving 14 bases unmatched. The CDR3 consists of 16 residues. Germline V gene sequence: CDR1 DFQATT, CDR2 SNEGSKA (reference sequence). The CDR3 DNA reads TGCAGTGCTGCCAGACCCAGGGGGCTTCGCGCAGATACGCAGTATTTT. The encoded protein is CSAARPRGLRADTQYF.

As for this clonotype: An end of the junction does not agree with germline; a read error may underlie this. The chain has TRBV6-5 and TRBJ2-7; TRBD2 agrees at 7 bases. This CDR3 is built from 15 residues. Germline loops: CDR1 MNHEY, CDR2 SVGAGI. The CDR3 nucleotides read TGTGCCAGCAGTAACTCGTTCGGGAGGAAAGACAAGCAGTACTTC. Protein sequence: CASSNSFGRKDKQYF.

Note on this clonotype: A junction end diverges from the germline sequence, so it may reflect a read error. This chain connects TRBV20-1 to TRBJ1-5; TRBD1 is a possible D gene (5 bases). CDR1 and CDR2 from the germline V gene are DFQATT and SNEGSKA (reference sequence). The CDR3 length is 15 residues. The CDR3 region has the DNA TGCAATGCTAGTGCCAGTACAGGCACCAATCAGCCCCAGCATTTT. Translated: CNASASTGTNQPQHF.

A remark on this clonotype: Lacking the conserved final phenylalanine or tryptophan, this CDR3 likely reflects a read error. The CDR3: CSARVGTKLYEQYY. CDR3 nucleotide sequence: TGCAGTGCTCGGGTTGGGACTAAGCTCTACGAGCAGTACTAC. The chain has TRBV20-1 and TRBJ2-7; 7 bases match TRBD2. The CDR3 is 14 amino acids. V was pared by 5 bases and J by 3 bases, with 10 bases of the junction left unmatched. Germline CDR1 is DFQATT and CDR2 is SNEGSKA (reference sequence).

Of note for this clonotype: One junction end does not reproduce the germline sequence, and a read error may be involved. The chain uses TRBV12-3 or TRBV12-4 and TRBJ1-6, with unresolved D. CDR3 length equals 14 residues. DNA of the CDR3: TGTGCCTGCAGTTACCGAGGGTCCGGTTCACCCCTCCACTTT. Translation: CACSYRGSGSPLHF.

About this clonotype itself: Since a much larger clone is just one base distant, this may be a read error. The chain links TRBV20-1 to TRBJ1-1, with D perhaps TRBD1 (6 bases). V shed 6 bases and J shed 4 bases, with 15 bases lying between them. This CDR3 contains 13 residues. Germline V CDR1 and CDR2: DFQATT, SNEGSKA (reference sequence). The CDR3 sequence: CSAYREPGTEAFF. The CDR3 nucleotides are TGCAGTGCCTACAGGGAGCCGGGCACTGAAGCTTTCTTT.